This paragraph covers one TCR beta chain sequence. It lacks a known antigen. No much larger clone is present one base from it, and per-base qualities are unavailable. This entry comes from a study of blood T cell repertoires in COVID-19 (dated by TCRdb to 2018 to 2021). Context from the whole study: Samples covering the acute and convalescent phases of COVID-19 were provided by collaborators in the United States, Italy and Spain. The prospective study material was composed of cDNA or gDNA derived from T cells, B-cell-depleted T cells, or PBMCs. Subjects who had been exposed to COVID-19, were actively infected with it, or had recovered from it provided the deeply sampled blood TCRbeta repertoires that made up the dataset. The repertoires were released in a freely available public database intended as a resource for research on the immune response to SARS-CoV-2. Samples were obtained from the ongoing ImmuneRACE study (first 160 participants) and from about 1,300 subjects provided by 6 global collaborators. The sample metadata nearly always contained a de-identified subject ID, COVID-19 status, age in years and sex. Where available, HLA class I and class II types were taken from metadata supplied by the sample provider and were not determined by assay-based typing.

TCRbeta CDR3 regions were amplified from genomic DNA by means of the immunoSEQ Assay, a bias-controlled multiplex PCR. The original pipeline was this. Within the assay, amplification of reference gene primers was used to estimate how many nucleated cells each sample contained. To quantify the absolute abundance of each unique TCRbeta CDR3 rearrangement, sequence reads were collapsed and filtered. For each sample, productive Simpson clonality was calculated as the square root of Simpson's diversity index across productive rearrangements. TCRdb took over this immuneACCESS table, retaining in-frame rearrangements with V and J assigned. Such tables are incomplete; in checked studies, under half of the missing clones stem from an unresolved V gene, and the remainder is unexplained. Clone size and the V and J calls come from that table; the DNA yielded D and trimming. This sample has about 130,000 clones in its table, and 60% to 80% of those were observed once. The leading ten clones occupy approximately 2% of the sample.

Trimming at the junction amounts to 1 base on V and 9 bases on J, and the germline ends lie 4 bases apart. Including cysteine and phenylalanine, the CDR3 has 12 amino acids. The read is trimmed to its CDR3 DNA, 36 bases read in frame from base 1. For CDR1 and CDR2, the germline V gene (reference sequence) lists LGHDT and YNNKEL. The investigation overall reported the following: The amount of clinical and demographic metadata varied by source and participant and was provided uncurated.

The collaborating institutions used their own protocols to collect whole blood in K2EDTA tubes. For TCRbeta analysis, collaborator samples were shipped as frozen whole blood, as isolated PBMCs, or as DNA extracted from either sample type. The receptor was isolated from a woman between 70 and 85 years old with acute or convalescent COVID-19. The sequenced material came from peripheral blood. This receptor chain uses TRBV3-1 (or the pseudogene TRBV3-2) and TRBJ1-6; the D gene remains uncertain. The bases read TGTGCCAGCAGCCAAGTTAGTTCACCCCTCCACTTT. Its translation reads: CASSQVSSPLHF.